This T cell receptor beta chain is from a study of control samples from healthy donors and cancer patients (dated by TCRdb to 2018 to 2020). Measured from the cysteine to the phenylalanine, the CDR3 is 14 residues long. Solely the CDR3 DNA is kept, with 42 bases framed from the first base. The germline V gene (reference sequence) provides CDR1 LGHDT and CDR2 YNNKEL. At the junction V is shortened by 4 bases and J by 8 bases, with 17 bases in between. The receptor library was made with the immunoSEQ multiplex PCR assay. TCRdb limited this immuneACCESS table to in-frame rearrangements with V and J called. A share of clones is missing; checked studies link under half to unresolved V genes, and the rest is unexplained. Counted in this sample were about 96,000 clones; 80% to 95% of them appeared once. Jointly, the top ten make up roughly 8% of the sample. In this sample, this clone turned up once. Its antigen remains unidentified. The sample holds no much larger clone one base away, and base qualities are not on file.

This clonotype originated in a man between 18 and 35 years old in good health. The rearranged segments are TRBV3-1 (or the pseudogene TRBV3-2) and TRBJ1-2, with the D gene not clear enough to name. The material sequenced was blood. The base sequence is TGTGCCAGCAGCCCTACGGACGGTACACCGGGCTACACCTTC. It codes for CASSPTDGTPGYTF.